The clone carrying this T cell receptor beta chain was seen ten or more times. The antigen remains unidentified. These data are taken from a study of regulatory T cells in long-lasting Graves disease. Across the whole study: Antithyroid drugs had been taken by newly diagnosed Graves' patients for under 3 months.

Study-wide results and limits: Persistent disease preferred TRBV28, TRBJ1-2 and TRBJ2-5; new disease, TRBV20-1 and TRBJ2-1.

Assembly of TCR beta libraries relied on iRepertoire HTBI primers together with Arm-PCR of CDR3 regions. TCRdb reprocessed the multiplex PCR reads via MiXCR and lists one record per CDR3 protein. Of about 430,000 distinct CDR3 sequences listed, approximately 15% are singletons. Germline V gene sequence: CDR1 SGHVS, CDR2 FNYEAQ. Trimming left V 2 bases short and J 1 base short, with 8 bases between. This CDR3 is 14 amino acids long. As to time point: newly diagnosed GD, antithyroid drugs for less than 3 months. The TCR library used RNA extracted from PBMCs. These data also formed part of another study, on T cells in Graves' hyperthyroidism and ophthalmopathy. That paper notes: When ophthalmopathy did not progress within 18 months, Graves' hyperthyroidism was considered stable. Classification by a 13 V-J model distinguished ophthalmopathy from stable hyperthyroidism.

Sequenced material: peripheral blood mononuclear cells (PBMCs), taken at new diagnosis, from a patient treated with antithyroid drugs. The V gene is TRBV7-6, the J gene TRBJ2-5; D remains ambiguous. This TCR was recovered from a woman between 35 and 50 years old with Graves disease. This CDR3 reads CASSLRQSQETQYF. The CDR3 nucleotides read TGTGCCAGCAGCTTACGGCAGAGCCAAGAGACCCAGTACTTC.